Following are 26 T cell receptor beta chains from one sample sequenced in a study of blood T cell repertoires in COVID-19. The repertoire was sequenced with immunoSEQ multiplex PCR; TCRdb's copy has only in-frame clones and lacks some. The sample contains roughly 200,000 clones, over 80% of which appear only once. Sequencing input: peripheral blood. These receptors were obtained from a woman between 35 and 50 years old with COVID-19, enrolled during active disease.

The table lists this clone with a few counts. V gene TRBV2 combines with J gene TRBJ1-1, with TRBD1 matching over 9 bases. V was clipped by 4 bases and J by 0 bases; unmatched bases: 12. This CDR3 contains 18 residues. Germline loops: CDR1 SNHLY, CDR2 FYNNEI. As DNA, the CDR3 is TGTGCCAGCAGTGCGGACAGGGGTAGGCTGGCCATGAACACTGAAGCTTTCTTT. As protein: CASSADRGRLAMNTEAFF. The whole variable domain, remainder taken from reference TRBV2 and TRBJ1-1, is EPEVTQTPSHQVTQMGQEVILRCVPISNHLYFYWYRQILGQKVEFLVSFYNNEISEKSEIFDDQFSVERPDGSNFTLKIRSTKLEDSAMYFCASSADRGRLAMNTEAFFGQGTRLTVV.

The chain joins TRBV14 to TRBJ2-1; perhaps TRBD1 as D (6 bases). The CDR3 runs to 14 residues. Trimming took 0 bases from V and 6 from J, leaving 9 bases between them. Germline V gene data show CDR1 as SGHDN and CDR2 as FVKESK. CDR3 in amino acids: CASSQDLGGNEQFF. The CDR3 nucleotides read TGTGCCAGCAGCCAAGATTTAGGGGGCAATGAGCAGTTCTTC.

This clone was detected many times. CDR3 residues: CASSLGTSGGIETQYF. As DNA, the CDR3 is TGCGCCAGCAGCTTGGGGACTAGCGGGGGGATTGAGACCCAGTACTTC. The chain recombines TRBV5-1 with TRBJ2-5; 14 nucleotides match TRBD2. CDR1 and CDR2 (germline): SGHRS, YFSETQ. J was trimmed by 5 bases and V by 0 bases; bases with no gene match: 3. The CDR3 runs to 16 residues.

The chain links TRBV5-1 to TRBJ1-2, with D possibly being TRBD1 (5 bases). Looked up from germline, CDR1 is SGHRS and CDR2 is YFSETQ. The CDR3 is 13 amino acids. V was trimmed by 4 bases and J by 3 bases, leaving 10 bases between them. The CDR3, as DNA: TGCGCCAGCAGCCAGGTACAGGACTATGGCTACACCTTC. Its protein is CASSQVQDYGYTF.

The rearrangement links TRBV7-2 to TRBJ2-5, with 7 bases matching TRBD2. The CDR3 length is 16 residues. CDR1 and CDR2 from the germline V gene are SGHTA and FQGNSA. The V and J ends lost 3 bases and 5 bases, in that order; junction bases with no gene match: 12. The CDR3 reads CASSFRVASGKETQYF. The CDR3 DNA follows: TGTGCCAGCAGCTTTCGAGTCGCCAGCGGGAAGGAGACCCAGTACTTC.

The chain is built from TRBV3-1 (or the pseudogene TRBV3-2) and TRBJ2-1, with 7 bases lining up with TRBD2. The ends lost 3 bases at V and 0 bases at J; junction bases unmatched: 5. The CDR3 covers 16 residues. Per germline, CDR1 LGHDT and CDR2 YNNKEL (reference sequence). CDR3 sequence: CASSHRAGSSYNEQFF. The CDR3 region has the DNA TGTGCCAGCAGCCACAGAGCGGGGAGCTCCTACAATGAGCAGTTCTTC.

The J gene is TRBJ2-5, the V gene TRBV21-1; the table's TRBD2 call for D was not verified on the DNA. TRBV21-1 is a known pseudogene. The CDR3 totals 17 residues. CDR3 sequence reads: CASSNSSGDNPQETQYF. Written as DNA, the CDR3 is TGTGCCAGCAGCAATTCTAGCGGGGACAACCCTCAAGAGACCCAGTACTTC.

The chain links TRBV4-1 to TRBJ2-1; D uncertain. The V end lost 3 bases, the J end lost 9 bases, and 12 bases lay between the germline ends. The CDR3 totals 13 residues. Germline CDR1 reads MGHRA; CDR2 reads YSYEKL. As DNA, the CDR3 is TGCGCCAGCAGCCATAGTTCCCAATTTGAGCAGTTCTTC. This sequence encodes CASSHSSQFEQFF.

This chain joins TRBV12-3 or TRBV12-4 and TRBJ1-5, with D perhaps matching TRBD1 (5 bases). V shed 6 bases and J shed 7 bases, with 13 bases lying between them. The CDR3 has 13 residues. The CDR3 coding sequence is TGTGCCAGCAGCCGCAGGGTCTTACAGCCCCAGCATTTT. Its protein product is CASSRRVLQPQHF.

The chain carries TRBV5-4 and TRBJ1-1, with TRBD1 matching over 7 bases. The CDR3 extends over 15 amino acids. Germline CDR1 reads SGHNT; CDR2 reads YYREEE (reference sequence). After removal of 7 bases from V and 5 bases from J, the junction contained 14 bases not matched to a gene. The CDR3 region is CASLLGEGASTEAFF. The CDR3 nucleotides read TGTGCCAGCCTGCTTGGAGAGGGGGCTTCAACTGAAGCTTTCTTT.

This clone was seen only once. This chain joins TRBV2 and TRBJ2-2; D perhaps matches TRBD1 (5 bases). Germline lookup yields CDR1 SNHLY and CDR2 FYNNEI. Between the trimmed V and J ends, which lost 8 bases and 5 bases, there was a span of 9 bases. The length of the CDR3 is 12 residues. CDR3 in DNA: TGTGCCAGCCAACGACAGACCGGGGAGCTGTTTTTT. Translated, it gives CASQRQTGELFF.

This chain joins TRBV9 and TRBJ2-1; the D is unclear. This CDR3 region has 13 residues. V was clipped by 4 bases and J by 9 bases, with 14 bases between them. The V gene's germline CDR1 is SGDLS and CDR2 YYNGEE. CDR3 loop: CASSLGLGSEQFF. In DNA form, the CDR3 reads TGTGCCAGCAGCCTCGGGTTGGGTAGTGAGCAGTTCTTC. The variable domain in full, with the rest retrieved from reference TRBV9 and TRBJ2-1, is DSGVTQTPKHLITATGQRVTLRCSPRSGDLSVYWYQQSLDQGLQFLIQYYNGEERAKGNILERFSAQQFPDLHSELNLSSLELGDSALYFCASSLGLGSEQFFGPGTRLTVL.

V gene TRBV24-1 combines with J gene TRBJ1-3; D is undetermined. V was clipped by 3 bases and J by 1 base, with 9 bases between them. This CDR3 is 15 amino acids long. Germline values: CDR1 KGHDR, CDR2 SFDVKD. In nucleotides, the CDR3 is TGTGCCACCAGTGATCCGAGACAATCTGGAAACACCATATATTTT. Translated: CATSDPRQSGNTIYF.

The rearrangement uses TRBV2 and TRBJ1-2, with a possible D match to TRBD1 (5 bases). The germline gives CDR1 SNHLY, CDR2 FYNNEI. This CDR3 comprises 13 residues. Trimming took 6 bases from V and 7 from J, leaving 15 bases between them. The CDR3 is CASSARGLGGYTF. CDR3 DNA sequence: TGTGCCAGCAGCGCCCGGGGGTTGGGTGGCTACACCTTC.

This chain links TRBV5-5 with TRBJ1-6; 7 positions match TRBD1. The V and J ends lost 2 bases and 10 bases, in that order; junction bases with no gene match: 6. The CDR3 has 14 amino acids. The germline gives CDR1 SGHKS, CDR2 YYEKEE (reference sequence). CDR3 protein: CASSFRQGKSPLHF. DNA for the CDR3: TGTGCCAGCAGCTTCCGACAGGGCAAATCACCCCTCCACTTT.

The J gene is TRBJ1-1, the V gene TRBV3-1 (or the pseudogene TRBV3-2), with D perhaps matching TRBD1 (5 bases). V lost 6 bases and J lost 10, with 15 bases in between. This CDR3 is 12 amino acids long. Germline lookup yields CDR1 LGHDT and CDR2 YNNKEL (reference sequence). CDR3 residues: CASRDGGVGAFF. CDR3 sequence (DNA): TGTGCCAGCAGAGACGGAGGGGTCGGAGCTTTCTTT.

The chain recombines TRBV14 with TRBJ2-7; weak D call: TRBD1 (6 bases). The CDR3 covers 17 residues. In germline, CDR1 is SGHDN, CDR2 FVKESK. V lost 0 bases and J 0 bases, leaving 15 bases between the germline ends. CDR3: CASSQEWGLGGSYEQYF. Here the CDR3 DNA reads TGTGCCAGCAGCCAAGAATGGGGCCTAGGGGGCTCCTACGAGCAGTACTTC.

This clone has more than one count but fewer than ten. DNA for the CDR3: TGTGCCAGCTCACCGGGCCATGAGCAGTTCTTC. Its translation is CASSPGHEQFF. This rearrangement joins TRBV18 to TRBJ2-1, with no clear D. With 3 bases removed from V and 8 bases from J, the gap between germline ends came to 5 bases. Germline CDR1 and CDR2: KGHSH and LQKENI. CDR3 length: 11 amino acids.

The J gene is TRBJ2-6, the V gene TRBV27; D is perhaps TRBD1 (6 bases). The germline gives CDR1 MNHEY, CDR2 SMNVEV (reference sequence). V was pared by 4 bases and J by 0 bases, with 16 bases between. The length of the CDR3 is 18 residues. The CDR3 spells CASSSLQGFLSGANVLTF. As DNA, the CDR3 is TGTGCCAGCAGTTCCCTCCAGGGGTTCCTCTCTGGGGCCAACGTCCTGACTTTC.

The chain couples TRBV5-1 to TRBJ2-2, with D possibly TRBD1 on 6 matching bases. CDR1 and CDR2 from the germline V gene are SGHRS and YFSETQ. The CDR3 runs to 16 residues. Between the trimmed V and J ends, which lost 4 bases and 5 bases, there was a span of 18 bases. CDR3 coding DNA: TGCGCCAGCAGCCCCACAGGGTCGAGGGGGACCGGGGAGCTGTTTTTT. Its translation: CASSPTGSRGTGELFF.

CDR3 sequence: CASSSAGWASPQHF. CDR3 bases: TGTGCCAGCAGTTCCGCAGGGTGGGCCTCGCCCCAGCATTTT. The gene calls are TRBV6-2 or TRBV6-3 and TRBJ1-5; tentative D call: TRBD1 (5 bases). The germline V and J ends were trimmed by 4 bases and 9 bases, with 16 bases remaining between them. The CDR3 extends over 14 amino acids. From germline, CDR1 is MNHEY and CDR2 SVGEGT.

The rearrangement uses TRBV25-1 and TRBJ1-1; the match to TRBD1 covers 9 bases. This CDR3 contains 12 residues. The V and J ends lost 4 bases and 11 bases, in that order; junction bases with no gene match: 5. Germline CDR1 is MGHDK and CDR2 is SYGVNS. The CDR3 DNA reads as TGTGCCAGCAGTGGCGGACAGGGGAAGGCTTTCTTT. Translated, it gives CASSGGQGKAFF.

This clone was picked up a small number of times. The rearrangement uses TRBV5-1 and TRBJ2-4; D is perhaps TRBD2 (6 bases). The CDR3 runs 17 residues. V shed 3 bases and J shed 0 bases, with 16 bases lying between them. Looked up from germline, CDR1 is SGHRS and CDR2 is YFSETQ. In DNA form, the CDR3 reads TGCGCCAGCAGCTATAGGGAGAGGGGACTAGCCAAAAACATTCAGTACTTC. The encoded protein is CASSYRERGLAKNIQYF.

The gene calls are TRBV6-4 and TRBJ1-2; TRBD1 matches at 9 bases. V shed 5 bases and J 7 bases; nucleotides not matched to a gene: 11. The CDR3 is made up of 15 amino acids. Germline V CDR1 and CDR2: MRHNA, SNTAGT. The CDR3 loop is CASSHTGGATGGYTF. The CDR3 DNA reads TGTGCCAGCAGTCATACAGGGGGCGCGACCGGTGGCTACACCTTC.

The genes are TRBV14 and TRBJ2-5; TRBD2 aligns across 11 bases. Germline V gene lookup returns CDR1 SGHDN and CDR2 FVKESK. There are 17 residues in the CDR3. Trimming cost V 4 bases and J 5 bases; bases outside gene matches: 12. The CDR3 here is CASSPEVAGGPGETQYF. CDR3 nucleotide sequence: TGTGCCAGCAGCCCTGAGGTAGCGGGGGGGCCCGGGGAGACCCAGTACTTC. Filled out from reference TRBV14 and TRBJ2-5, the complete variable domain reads EAGVTQFPSHSVIEKGQTVTLRCDPISGHDNLYWYRRVMGKEIKFLLHFVKESKQDESGMPNNRFLAERTGGTYSTLKVQPAELEDSGVYFCASSPEVAGGPGETQYFGPGTRLLVL.

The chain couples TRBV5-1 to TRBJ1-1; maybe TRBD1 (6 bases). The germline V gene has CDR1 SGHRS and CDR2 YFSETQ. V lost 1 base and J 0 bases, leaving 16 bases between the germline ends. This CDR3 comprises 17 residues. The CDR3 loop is CASSLWDGTTMNTEAFF. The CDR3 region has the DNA TGCGCCAGCAGCTTGTGGGACGGGACAACCATGAACACTGAAGCTTTCTTT. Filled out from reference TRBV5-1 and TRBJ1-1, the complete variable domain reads KAGVTQTPRYLIKTRGQQVTLSCSPISGHRSVSWYQQTPGQGLQFLFEYFSETQRNKGNFPGRFSGRQFSNSRSEMNVSTLELGDSALYLCASSLWDGTTMNTEAFFGQGTRLTVV.